The 12 T cell receptor beta chains presented below share a single source sample, sequenced in a study of patients and donors after allogeneic stem cell transplantation. TCRdb processed the RT-PCR reads anew with MiXCR; each CDR3 protein has one entry. The table lists hundreds of thousands of distinct CDR3 sequences, approximately 16% of them singletons, with 6.5% to 7.5% in the top ten. The sequencing input was blood, either unsorted or a sorted T cell fraction (not recorded which). These receptors were taken from a human donor who was either an allogeneic HSCT recipient or a stem cell or donor lymphocyte infusion donor (not recorded which). It is not recorded whose cells these are; they may come from a transplant donor.

This clonotype has just a few counts. J is TRBJ2-1 and V is TRBV4-3; weak D call: TRBD2 (5 bases). Germline assignment: CDR1 LGHNA and CDR2 YSLEER. V lost 1 base and J lost 3, with 19 bases in between. This CDR3 region has 18 residues. The CDR3 protein is CASSQAVTRVPNYNEQFF. In DNA, the CDR3 is TGCGCCAGCAGCCAAGCCGTAACGAGGGTCCCCAACTACAATGAGCAGTTCTTC.

The chain employs TRBV3-1 and TRBJ1-5; 7 bases line up with TRBD1. Trimming at V came to 3 bases and at J to 1 base, leaving 3 bases not matched to a gene. Germline CDR1 and CDR2: LGHDT and YNNKEL (reference sequence). The CDR3 has 15 amino acids. The CDR3 coding sequence is TGTGCCAGCAGCCACAACAGGGGAAGCAATCAGCCCCAGCATTTT. Translation gives CASSHNRGSNQPQHF.

This chain links TRBV2 with TRBJ2-4, with D unresolved. Germline CDR1 and CDR2: SNHLY and FYNNEI. V lost 6 bases, J lost 1 base, and 13 bases lay in between. The length of the CDR3 is 15 residues. The CDR3 loop reads CASRIERRAKNIQYF. CDR3 nucleotides: TGTGCCAGCAGGATCGAAAGGCGGGCCAAAAACATTCAGTACTTC.

The V call is TRBV5-1, the J call TRBJ1-1; maybe TRBD1 (5 bases). Germline CDR1 and CDR2: SGHRS and YFSETQ. The CDR3 has 15 amino acids. The V end lost 2 bases, the J end lost 0 bases, and 11 bases lay between the germline ends. The CDR3 DNA follows: TGCGCCAGCAGCTTCGGCAGGGTAATGAACACTGAAGCTTTCTTT. This encodes CASSFGRVMNTEAFF.

The V and J genes are TRBV5-1 and TRBJ1-3; no definite D call. This CDR3 comprises 16 residues. Germline lookup yields CDR1 SGHRS and CDR2 YFSETQ. V dropped 1 base and J dropped 2 bases, with 13 bases sitting between them. The CDR3, as DNA: TGCGCCAGCAGCTTGCCGCGGCCGGGTGCTGGAAACACCATATATTTT. It translates to CASSLPRPGAGNTIYF.

This clonotype has only a few counts. J is TRBJ1-2 and V is TRBV30; 8 bases are shared with TRBD1. The V gene end was trimmed by 1 base and the J gene end by 2 bases; junction bases not matched to a gene: 9. The CDR3 sequence is 16 residues long. CDR1 and CDR2 from the germline V gene are GTSNPN and SVGIG (reference sequence). In nucleotides, the CDR3 is TGTGCCTGGAGTGCACCTTGGACAGGGTGGAACTATGGCTACACCTTC. It is translated as CAWSAPWTGWNYGYTF.

This clonotype has ten or more counts. The chain is built from TRBV12-3 or TRBV12-4 and TRBJ2-1, with D maybe TRBD1 (7 bases). This CDR3 comprises 13 residues. V dropped 6 bases and J dropped 15 bases, with 21 bases sitting between them. The CDR3: CASSLGGAGQRFF. In DNA form, the CDR3 reads TGTGCCAGCAGCCTTGGAGGGGCGGGACAGCGGTTCTTC.

This clonotype was detected a few times. V and J are TRBV4-2 and TRBJ2-3; D assignment may be TRBD1 or TRBD2 (5 bases each). Trimming took off 0 bases at V and 0 bases at J, with 19 bases between the two ends. CDR3 length equals 19 residues. Per germline, CDR1 LGHNA and CDR2 YNFKEQ. CDR3 nucleotides: TGTGCCAGCAGCCAAGATCCCGGCCGGGGCTTAAAGAGCACAGATACGCAGTATTTT. Translation gives CASSQDPGRGLKSTDTQYF.

This clonotype was observed a handful of times. CDR3 sequence: CSASGRYNEQFF. CDR3 in DNA: TGCAGTGCTAGCGGGAGGTACAATGAGCAGTTCTTC. The rearrangement uses TRBV20-1 and TRBJ2-1; 7 bases line up with TRBD2. In germline, CDR1 is DFQATT, CDR2 SNEGSKA (reference sequence). The CDR3 is 12 residues long. The ends lost 3 bases at V and 4 bases at J; junction bases unmatched: 0.

Note on this clonotype: Since a much larger clone is just one base distant, this may be a read error. V gene TRBV5-1 combines with J gene TRBJ2-1; D unresolved. This CDR3 is 14 amino acids long. Germline CDR1 and CDR2: SGHRS and YFSETQ. The CDR3 coding sequence is TGCGCCAGCAGCTTGGACAGTCTTTACGATGACCAGTTCTTC. Amino acid sequence: CASSLDSLYDDQFF. The full variable domain, completed using reference TRBV5-1 and TRBJ2-1, is KAGVTQTPRYLIKTRGQQVTLSCSPISGHRSVSWYQQTPGQGLQFLFEYFSETQRNKGNFPGRFSGRQFSNSRSEMNVSTLELGDSALYLCASSLDSLYDDQFFGPGTRLTVL.

V gene TRBV12-3 or TRBV12-4 combines with J gene TRBJ1-2; D gene ambiguous. The germline V and J ends were trimmed by 3 bases and 5 bases, with 4 bases remaining between them. This CDR3 has 11 residues. The CDR3, as DNA: TGTGCCAGCAGTTTCCGTTATGGCTACACCTTC. It codes for CASSFRYGYTF.

This clonotype was counted only a few times. This chain joins TRBV12-3 or TRBV12-4 and TRBJ1-6, with D hard to call. V was clipped by 1 base and J by 7 bases, with 5 bases between them. The CDR3 has 13 residues. CDR3 in amino acids: CASSLGQNSPLHF. CDR3 nucleotide sequence: TGTGCCAGCAGTTTAGGACAAAATTCACCCCTCCACTTT.